One sample yielded the 14 T cell receptor beta chains listed below, sequenced in a study of shared clonotypes between healthy human individuals. Naive-designated CD8 cells lacked CD45RO, were positively enriched for CCR7, and omitted terminally differentiated effector memory CD45RA+ cells. Some clones are missing from TCRdb's copy, which holds only in-frame ones; the method was immunoSEQ multiplex PCR. The repertoire holds some 2 million clones, with approximately 94% as singletons. The sequencing input was naive CD8+ T cells sorted from blood. The receptors were sampled from a man aged 18-30 years in good health.

The chain employs TRBV30 and TRBJ1-1; D gene ambiguous. The CDR3 length is 12 residues. Trimming shortened V by 0 bases and J by 4 bases, and 6 bases separated the two germline ends. Per germline, CDR1 GTSNPN and CDR2 SVGIG (reference sequence). The CDR3 sequence is CAWSVVATEAFF. Written as DNA, the CDR3 is TGTGCCTGGAGTGTAGTGGCCACTGAAGCTTTCTTT.

The chain uses TRBV10-3 and TRBJ2-7; perhaps TRBD2 as D (5 bases). The CDR3 is 14 residues long. Trimming shortened V by 8 bases and J by 0 bases, and 14 bases separated the two germline ends. Germline CDR1 is ENHRY and CDR2 is SYGVKD. CDR3 protein: CAIGIGGPSYEQYF. CDR3 bases: TGTGCCATCGGGATTGGAGGCCCCTCCTACGAGCAGTACTTC.

The chain links TRBV29-1 to TRBJ2-3; possibly TRBD2 for D (5 bases). Germline CDR1 reads SQVTM; CDR2 reads ANQGSEA. The CDR3 runs to 17 residues. V was cut by 0 bases and J by 3 bases, with 19 bases left in between. Here the CDR3 DNA reads TGCAGCGTTGAAGATGAGGTTAGCGCAAAGGTGACAGATACGCAGTATTTT. It specifies CSVEDEVSAKVTDTQYF.

This rearrangement joins TRBV9 to TRBJ2-5; TRBD1 matches at 8 bases. V trimming: 2 bases; J trimming: 1 base; junction bases outside the gene matches: 7. The CDR3 sequence is 16 residues long. Germline V lookup: CDR1 SGDLS, CDR2 YYNGEE. CDR3 bases: TGTGCCAGCAGCGTGGGGACAGGACTCACCCAAGAGACCCAGTACTTC. Its translation is CASSVGTGLTQETQYF.

The J gene is TRBJ2-7, the V gene TRBV5-6, with D hard to call. Deletions cut 2 bases from V and 3 bases from J, with 12 bases between. Germline CDR1 SGHDT, CDR2 YYEEEE. The CDR3 totals 14 residues. For the CDR3, the DNA is TGTGCCAGCAGCTTAGAGTTAGCAAACTACGAGCAGTACTTC. This encodes CASSLELANYEQYF.

The chain recombines TRBV7-8 with TRBJ2-2; 14 nucleotides match TRBD2. Germline values: CDR1 SGHVS, CDR2 FQNEAQ. This CDR3 contains 17 residues. The trim removed 4 bases at V and 10 bases at J, leaving 11 bases unmatched. As DNA, the CDR3 is TGTGCCAGCAGCTCCGGACTAGCGGGAGGATTTTACGAGGAGCTGTTTTTT. Encoded protein: CASSSGLAGGFYEELFF.

The chain recombines TRBV7-9 with TRBJ1-3, with D unresolved. Germline V lookup: CDR1 SEHNR, CDR2 FQNEAQ (reference sequence). The CDR3 spans 17 residues. V gave up 5 bases and J gave up 0 bases, with 17 bases separating them. CDR3 residues: CASSPTWGAGSGNTIYF. The CDR3 nucleotides are TGTGCCAGCAGCCCAACCTGGGGAGCCGGCTCTGGAAACACCATATATTTT.

This rearrangement joins TRBV21-1 to TRBJ1-1. TRBV21-1 is recorded as a pseudogene. The CDR3 sequence is 14 residues long. CDR3 region: CAKREETSSTEAFF. The DNA of the CDR3 is TGTGCCAAGCGGGAGGAGACTAGTTCCACTGAAGCTTTCTTT.

The chain joins TRBV21-1 to TRBJ2-7; the table's D gene call, TRBD2, was not cross checked with the DNA. TRBV21-1 is designated a pseudogene. This CDR3 is built from 18 residues. CDR3 sequence (DNA): TGTGCCAGCAGTGGGACTAGCGGGAGTCCCGAGAGCTCCTACGAGCAGTACTTC. Amino acid sequence: CASSGTSGSPESSYEQYF.

This chain connects TRBV5-1 to TRBJ1-5, with 9 nucleotides matching TRBD1. The germline V gene encodes CDR1 SGHRS and CDR2 YFSETQ. The CDR3 runs 17 residues. The V gene end was trimmed by 3 bases and the J gene end by 1 base; junction bases not matched to a gene: 8. CDR3 sequence reads: CASSSDRGISSNQPQHF. DNA of the CDR3: TGCGCCAGCAGCTCGGACAGGGGTATTAGCAGCAATCAGCCCCAGCATTTT.

The rearrangement links TRBV4-2 to TRBJ2-7; 8 nucleotides align to TRBD2. V trimming: 3 bases; J trimming: 4 bases; junction bases outside the gene matches: 14. This CDR3 has 17 residues. The germline V gene encodes CDR1 LGHNA and CDR2 YNFKEQ. Here the CDR3 DNA reads TGTGCCAGCAGCCAGGAGGCGTTTAGCGGGGCCCGATACGAGCAGTACTTC. It yields the protein CASSQEAFSGARYEQYF.

The J gene is TRBJ2-6, the V gene TRBV9, with 9 bases aligning to TRBD1. The germline V gene has CDR1 SGDLS and CDR2 YYNGEE. V lost 6 bases and J lost 8; bases outside the gene matches: 12. CDR3 length: 16 amino acids. The CDR3 DNA sequence: TGTGCCAGCACCGGAGAGGCCGACAGGGGGACCAACGTCCTGACTTTC. Translation: CASTGEADRGTNVLTF.

This chain joins TRBV6-5 and TRBJ1-1, with TRBD1 matching 8 bases. The CDR3 length is 14 residues. Germline trimming cut 2 bases from V and 7 bases from J; bases unmatched to any gene: 6. Germline V gene data show CDR1 as MNHEY and CDR2 as SVGAGI. The CDR3 DNA follows: TGTGCCAGCAGTTACGGCCAGGGGGCCGGTGAAGCTTTCTTT. This encodes CASSYGQGAGEAFF.

The V call is TRBV4-1, the J call TRBJ2-7; 7 positions agree with TRBD2. This CDR3 has 16 amino acids. The germline CDR1 and CDR2 sequences are MGHRA and YSYEKL. V was clipped by 4 bases and J by 5 bases; unmatched bases: 14. The CDR3 nucleotides are TGCGCCAGCAGCCCCTTGCGGGTAGCGGGCTTCGACGAGCAGTACTTC. This encodes CASSPLRVAGFDEQYF.